This T cell receptor (beta chain) was sequenced during a study of a mutant IDH1 vaccine in newly diagnosed glioma. Whole-study context: Every participant had undergone radiotherapy, temozolomide, or both before, and most underwent both.

Comments on this clone: Its antigen is still unknown.

Trimming took 9 bases from V and 7 from J, leaving 18 bases between them. This CDR3 contains 13 residues. Germline-derived CDR1 and CDR2 are LNHDA and SQIVND (reference sequence). The sample's time point: week 5, during vaccination. Topical imiquimod was applied with each vaccine dose, which held 300 ug of mutant IDH1 20-mer peptide. This table comes from immunoSEQ multiplex PCR, and its TCRdb copy is limited to in-frame clones, with some not included. The sample consists of roughly 39,000 clones, roughly 74% of them appearing once. This TCR was recovered from a man between 40 and 49 years old with glioma. The rearrangement links TRBV19 to TRBJ1-1; the D gene is possibly TRBD1 (5 bases). Sequencing was performed on PBMCs, taken from a glioma patient whose treatment included an IDH1 peptide vaccine. The CDR3 loop reads CASSIQARDEAFF. The DNA of the CDR3 is TGTGCCAGCTCGATACAGGCGCGGGATGAAGCTTTCTTT.